The 19 T cell receptor beta chains below come from one sample, sequenced in a study of control samples from healthy donors and cancer patients. This table comes from immunoSEQ multiplex PCR, and its TCRdb copy is limited to in-frame clones, with some not included. The table records under 15,000 clones, about 92% of them present only once. Source material: PBMCs. The source of these receptors is an older man with lung cancer.

The chain employs TRBV2 and TRBJ1-3; TRBD1 might be the D (5 bases). Trimming left V 7 bases short and J 4 bases short, with 11 bases between. Germline CDR1 and CDR2: SNHLY and FYNNEI. This CDR3 comprises 13 residues. The CDR3 spells CASTLTDGNTIYF. The CDR3 DNA is TGTGCCAGCACTCTGACAGACGGAAACACCATATATTTT.

In DNA form, the CDR3 reads TGTGCCAGCAGCGTAGGCCTGGGCAGCGAGCAGTTCTTC. Translation: CASSVGLGSEQFF. The genes are TRBV9 and TRBJ2-1; D not resolved. Germline values: CDR1 SGDLS, CDR2 YYNGEE. The V and J ends lost 0 bases and 10 bases respectively, with 11 bases between them. The CDR3 has 13 residues.

This sequence joins TRBV19 and TRBJ2-3; D is unresolved. The germline CDR1 and CDR2 sequences are LNHDA and SQIVND (reference sequence). Deletions cut 5 bases from V and 2 bases from J, with 14 bases between. This CDR3 is 15 amino acids long. CDR3 region: CASSPPGAYTDTQYF. DNA for the CDR3: TGTGCCAGTAGTCCCCCGGGCGCTTACACAGATACGCAGTATTTT.

The rearrangement links TRBV19 to TRBJ1-5; 7 bases line up with TRBD1. The CDR3 is 18 residues long. V lost 6 bases and J lost 2; bases outside the gene matches: 16. The germline V gene encodes CDR1 LNHDA and CDR2 SQIVND (reference sequence). The CDR3 sequence is CASSMGGFGTAGNQPQHF. CDR3 nucleotide sequence: TGTGCCAGTAGCATGGGGGGCTTCGGGACAGCAGGCAATCAGCCCCAGCATTTT.

This chain joins TRBV2 and TRBJ1-6; 12 nucleotides agree with TRBD1. V was clipped by 10 bases and J by 7 bases; unmatched bases: 8. From germline, CDR1 is SNHLY and CDR2 FYNNEI. The length of the CDR3 is 15 residues. As DNA, the CDR3 is TGTGCCACACTACGGGACAGGGGGCAAAATTCACCCCTCCACTTT. Protein product: CATLRDRGQNSPLHF.

This clone showed up just once. This chain connects TRBV11-2 to TRBJ1-3; D possibly corresponds to TRBD1 (5 bases). Germline V gene data show CDR1 as SGHAT and CDR2 as FQNNGV. Trimming stripped 5 bases from V and 0 bases from J, with 14 bases between. CDR3 size: 16 residues. The CDR3 protein is CASSPGGLGSGNTIYF. Written as DNA, the CDR3 is TGTGCCAGCAGCCCCGGGGGTCTAGGCTCTGGAAACACCATATATTTT.

The rearrangement joins TRBV7-2 to TRBJ1-3, with 7 positions matching TRBD1. This CDR3 comprises 18 residues. Losses at the gene ends were 2 bases for V and 0 bases for J; bases not matched to a gene: 10. Germline V CDR1 and CDR2: SGHTA, FQGNSA. The CDR3 DNA follows: TGTGCCAGCAGCTTACGGCCAGGGGGTCATTACTCTGGAAACACCATATATTTT. This encodes CASSLRPGGHYSGNTIYF.

The chain couples TRBV28 to TRBJ1-2; 7 bases agree with TRBD1. Germline CDR1 and CDR2: MDHEN and SYDVKM. Trimming removed 4 bases from V and 4 bases from J; junction bases left unmatched: 6. The CDR3 totals 14 residues. CDR3 bases: TGTGCCAGCAGTTCCGGACAGGCCAGCTATGGCTACACCTTC. It specifies CASSSGQASYGYTF.

The chain links TRBV19 to TRBJ2-5, with 11 positions matching TRBD1. CDR3 size: 14 residues. Germline V gene data show CDR1 as LNHDA and CDR2 as SQIVND (reference sequence). J lost 5 bases, V lost 7 bases, and 6 bases had no gene match. In nucleotides, the CDR3 is TGTGCCAGTACTCGGACAGGGGGCGCGGAGACCCAGTACTTC. Translating it yields CASTRTGGAETQYF. The complete variable domain, with remaining parts taken from reference TRBV19 and TRBJ2-5, reads DGGITQSPKYLFRKEGQNVTLSCEQNLNHDAMYWYRQDPGQGLRLIYYSQIVNDFQKGDIAEGYSVSREKKESFPLTVTSAQKNPTAFYLCASTRTGGAETQYFGPGTRLLVL.

J is TRBJ2-5 and V is TRBV3-1 (or the pseudogene TRBV3-2), with D hard to call. V shed 4 bases and J shed 8 bases, with 8 bases lying between them. CDR3 length equals 11 residues. CDR1 is LGHDT, CDR2 YNNKEL, per germline (reference sequence). In DNA, the CDR3 is TGTGCCAGCAGCCGCGGACGCACCCAGTACTTC. Its translation: CASSRGRTQYF.

The chain employs TRBV27 and TRBJ1-5; 7 nucleotides agree with TRBD1. This CDR3 spans 14 amino acids. Germline lookup yields CDR1 MNHEY and CDR2 SMNVEV (reference sequence). V lost 8 bases, J lost 4 bases, and 8 bases stayed unmatched. The CDR3 coding sequence is TGTGCCAGCCGAGTTGACAGGGAAAATCAGCCCCAGCATTTT. It translates to CASRVDRENQPQHF.

Here the CDR3 DNA reads TGCAGTGCTAGTAGAGGTGGTGACTCCCGAGGGGGTGGCTACACCTTC. Amino acids: CSASRGGDSRGGGYTF. J is TRBJ1-2 and V is TRBV20-1; a weak D match, TRBD1 (6 bases). The germline V gene has CDR1 DFQATT and CDR2 SNEGSKA (reference sequence). V was cut by 3 bases and J by 7 bases, with 24 bases left in between. This CDR3 region has 16 residues.

This chain links TRBV7-8 with TRBJ1-3; D may be TRBD1 (6 bases). V lost 5 bases and J lost 0, with 14 bases in between. The germline V gene has CDR1 SGHVS and CDR2 FQNEAQ. The length of the CDR3 is 16 residues. The CDR3 spells CASSPSGGPSGNTIYF. CDR3 in DNA: TGTGCCAGCAGCCCCTCCGGGGGGCCCTCTGGAAACACCATATATTTT.

This clone showed up just once. The CDR3, as DNA: TGTGCCAGCAGCTTAGATGCTTTAAGGACAGCTCCTCCTCGGCACTATGGCTACACCTTC. Translating gives CASSLDALRTAPPRHYGYTF. The chain recombines TRBV11-2 with TRBJ1-2; a possible D gene is TRBD1 (6 bases). Germline V gene data show CDR1 as SGHAT and CDR2 as FQNNGV. V was clipped by 0 bases and J by 3 bases, with 26 bases between them. There are 20 residues in the CDR3.

This chain uses TRBV5-4 with TRBJ2-5; D possibly corresponds to TRBD1 (5 bases). The V end was cut by 5 bases, the J end by 2 bases, with 10 bases between. This CDR3 contains 13 residues. Germline CDR1 reads SGHNT; CDR2 reads YYREEE (reference sequence). Here the CDR3 reads CASRTALQETQYF. CDR3 nucleotide sequence: TGTGCCAGCAGGACAGCCCTACAAGAGACCCAGTACTTC.

There are a few counts of this clone. The V and J genes are TRBV28 and TRBJ1-5, with 7 bases aligning to TRBD1. The CDR3 extends over 13 amino acids. The V segment lost 7 bases and the J segment 6 bases; nucleotides outside the gene matches: 6. Germline V gene data show CDR1 as MDHEN and CDR2 as SYDVKM. CDR3 DNA sequence: TGTGCCAGCATTAGGGGGCGAAGTCAGCCCCAGCATTTT. Translation gives CASIRGRSQPQHF.

This chain joins TRBV7-6 and TRBJ2-2; 9 bases agree with TRBD1. The trim removed 1 base at V and 4 bases at J, leaving 7 bases unmatched. CDR3 length: 17 amino acids. CDR1 SGHVS and CDR2 FNYEAQ come from the germline V gene. In DNA, the CDR3 is TGTGCCAGCAGCTTAGTCTCCGGGACAGGGATCACCGGGGAGCTGTTTTTT. This sequence encodes CASSLVSGTGITGELFF.

The CDR3 is CATSRDGLGGANYGYTF. CDR3 coding DNA: TGTGCCACCAGCAGAGATGGGTTGGGAGGAGCTAACTATGGCTACACCTTC. The rearrangement uses TRBV15 and TRBJ1-2; D is unresolved. The germline V gene has CDR1 LNHNV and CDR2 YYDKDF (reference sequence). The ends were cut back, 0 bases at V and 0 bases at J, with 14 bases in the middle. This CDR3 is built from 17 residues.

The chain couples TRBV29-1 to TRBJ2-1; 12 nucleotides line up with TRBD1. Germline CDR1 reads SQVTM; CDR2 reads ANQGSEA. CDR3 size: 14 residues. Trimming removed 5 bases from V and 4 bases from J; junction bases left unmatched: 3. This chain's CDR3 is CSVKGQGAYNEQFF. CDR3 DNA sequence: TGCAGCGTTAAGGGACAGGGGGCATACAATGAGCAGTTCTTC.